This TCR beta chain came from a study of CD8 T cells in ankylosing spondylitis. Study-wide points: Blood from ankylosing spondylitis patients appeared to carry a characteristic roughly 8-variant TCR beta motif. Disease-linked clones bore a CD8+ phenotype, appearing relatively rarely in peripheral blood. Certain motif variants had earlier appeared in reactive arthritis synovial fluid and blood.

There are many counts of this clonotype. Its antigen remains unidentified. Making the TCR beta libraries involved quantitative 5'-RACE with molecular barcodes. TCRdb reprocessed the 5' RACE reads with MiXCR, giving one entry per CDR3 protein. The top ten clones hold about 3% of a sample with roughly 230,000 distinct CDR3 sequences, about 10% of them seen once. The V segment lost 9 bases and the J segment 5 bases; nucleotides outside the gene matches: 6. Germline V gene sequence: CDR1 SGHAT, CDR2 FQNNGV. This CDR3 has 14 amino acids. The clonotype comes from a male donor with ankylosing spondylitis or in good health (not recorded which). The material sequenced was blood, either unsorted or a sorted T cell fraction (not recorded which). The gene calls are TRBV11-2 and TRBJ2-5; 13 bases are a match to TRBD2. CDR3 DNA sequence: TGTGCCAGTACTAGCGGGAGGGCCTGGGAGACCCAGTACTTC. Protein sequence: CASTSGRAWETQYF.